A selection of T cell receptor beta chains follows, all from one sample in a study of T cell responses to AZD1222 COVID-19 vaccine. The method was immunoSEQ multiplex PCR; TCRdb's version includes in-frame clones alone and lacks a portion of them. The table has approximately 110,000 clones, 75% to 90% seen once. The sequences come from peripheral blood, collected 28 days after the second AZD1222 dose. Every receptor here comes from an adult who received the AZD1222 COVID-19 vaccine. The conserved cysteine and the conserved F or W are not part of the CDR3 here. Fields, in order: D gene, clone size, J gene, V gene, CDR3 protein. D genes are given only for firm matches. Some rows have no size entry. The others give once, few or many, or a class for an expanded clone.

TRBD1 | . | TRBJ2-3 | TRBV5-1 | ASSLGGGGADTQY
. | . | TRBJ1-5 | TRBV12-5 | ASAGGESQPQH
TRBD1 | . | TRBJ2-7 | TRBV11-2 | ASSLRTGATYEQY
. | . | TRBJ2-7 | TRBV7-2 | AAQGSGYEQY
. | . | TRBJ1-6 | TRBV29-1 | SVIQGNSPLH
TRBD1 | . | TRBJ1-2 | TRBV15 | ATTPGGQGSIT
. | . | TRBJ2-7 | TRBV19 | ASSPSTYEQY
. | . | TRBJ2-5 | TRBV6-1 | ASSELGREETQY
. | few | TRBJ2-1 | TRBV27 | ASRPIGGHNEQF
. | . | TRBJ1-3 | TRBV30 | AWSVDRPGNTIY